Following are 16 T cell receptor beta chains from one sample sequenced in a study of T cell changes during pregnancy in multiple sclerosis. Some clones are missing from TCRdb's copy, which holds only in-frame ones; the method was immunoSEQ multiplex PCR. The table records some 60,000 clones, 93% of them present only once. Sequenced material: peripheral blood, taken after pregnancy. The receptor set was obtained from a female donor with multiple sclerosis, enrolled in a pregnancy study.

The chain has TRBV19 and TRBJ1-1; D gene unclear. Germline V gene sequence: CDR1 LNHDA, CDR2 SQIVND (reference sequence). The CDR3 has 11 residues. Trimming pared 8 bases from V and 5 bases from J, leaving 9 bases between. DNA of the CDR3: TGTGCCAGTCATGGAGGGACTGAAGCTTTCTTT. The encoded protein is CASHGGTEAFF.

This chain links TRBV9 with TRBJ2-7; 9 positions agree with TRBD2. The V segment lost 0 bases and the J segment 1 base; nucleotides outside the gene matches: 2. From germline, CDR1 is SGDLS and CDR2 YYNGEE. This CDR3 has 15 amino acids. The CDR3 nucleotides are TGTGCCAGCAGCGTAGGCGGGAGGGCATCCTACGAGCAGTACTTC. Translation: CASSVGGRASYEQYF.

The CDR3, as DNA: TGCGCCAGCAGCTTGTCTGGGCGTTCCTACGAGCAGTACTTC. Protein sequence: CASSLSGRSYEQYF. The gene calls are TRBV5-1 and TRBJ2-7; D gene ambiguous. The CDR3 loop spans 14 amino acids. The germline V gene encodes CDR1 SGHRS and CDR2 YFSETQ. The V gene lost 1 base and the J gene lost 1 base, with 9 bases spanning the gap.

This clone was counted a single time. The J gene is TRBJ2-5, the V gene TRBV27; TRBD2 might be the D (5 bases). Germline V gene data show CDR1 as MNHEY and CDR2 as SMNVEV (reference sequence). Deletions cut 3 bases from V and 4 bases from J, with 9 bases between. The CDR3 is 13 residues long. The CDR3 bases are TGTGCCAGCAGTTTGTTTGGAGGAGAGACCCAGTACTTC. Residues: CASSLFGGETQYF.

The chain carries TRBV6-5 and TRBJ1-1; D remains ambiguous. CDR3 length: 14 amino acids. With 0 bases removed from V and 0 bases from J, the gap between germline ends came to 5 bases. The germline gives CDR1 MNHEY, CDR2 SVGAGI. CDR3 nucleotide sequence: TGTGCCAGCAGTTACTCGGGAGTGAACACTGAAGCTTTCTTT. Its protein product is CASSYSGVNTEAFF.

The genes are TRBV15 and TRBJ2-5; TRBD1 might be the D (6 bases). V was pared by 2 bases and J by 4 bases, with 17 bases between. CDR3 size: 16 residues. Germline CDR1 reads LNHNV; CDR2 reads YYDKDF (reference sequence). The CDR3 loop is CATSRRRDIWRETQYF. CDR3 nucleotides: TGTGCCACCAGCAGAAGACGGGACATCTGGCGAGAGACCCAGTACTTC. The full variable domain, in which reference TRBV15 and TRBJ2-5 provide the parts outside the CDR3, is DAMVIQNPRYQVTQFGKPVTLSCSQTLNHNVMYWYQQKSSQAPKLLFHYYDKDFNNEADTPDNFQSRRPNTSFCFLDIRSPGLGDTAMYLCATSRRRDIWRETQYFGPGTRLLVL.

In this sample, this clone turned up once. The V call is TRBV9, the J call TRBJ2-3, with a possible D match to TRBD1 (6 bases). Trimming cost V 0 bases and J 4 bases, with 12 bases left between them. Looked up from germline, CDR1 is SGDLS and CDR2 is YYNGEE. The CDR3 is 15 amino acids. CDR3 region: CASSVAGTMADTQYF. The CDR3 DNA sequence: TGTGCCAGCAGCGTAGCTGGGACAATGGCAGATACGCAGTATTTT.

The chain joins TRBV19 to TRBJ1-4, with 8 bases matching TRBD1. J gave up 7 bases and V 1 base, and 8 bases lay outside the gene matches. Per the germline V gene, CDR1 is LNHDA and CDR2 is SQIVND (reference sequence). This CDR3 region has 16 residues. The CDR3 loop reads CASSIAWDRPREKLFF. DNA for the CDR3: TGTGCCAGTAGTATAGCGTGGGACAGGCCTCGTGAAAAACTGTTTTTT. Complete variable domain (other parts from reference TRBV19 and TRBJ1-4): DGGITQSPKYLFRKEGQNVTLSCEQNLNHDAMYWYRQDPGQGLRLIYYSQIVNDFQKGDIAEGYSVSREKKESFPLTVTSAQKNPTAFYLCASSIAWDRPREKLFFGSGTQLSVL.

CDR3 sequence (DNA): TGCGCCAGCAGCCAAGACCGGGCTCCCGGGGATTTGGAGCAGTTCTTC. This encodes CASSQDRAPGDLEQFF. The chain is built from TRBV4-3 and TRBJ2-1, with D perhaps TRBD2 (5 bases). CDR3 length equals 16 residues. Germline lookup yields CDR1 LGHNA and CDR2 YSLEER. V was shortened by 0 bases and J by 10 bases, with 19 bases between the two germline ends.

CDR3 bases: TGTGCCAGCAGGAGTTATAGCAATCAGCCCCAGCATTTT. Translating gives CASRSYSNQPQHF. The V gene is TRBV6-5, the J gene TRBJ1-5; unclear D gene. CDR3 length equals 13 residues. V was shortened by 6 bases and J by 0 bases, with 6 bases between the two germline ends. Germline CDR1 reads MNHEY; CDR2 reads SVGAGI.

This chain connects TRBV6-1 to TRBJ1-2; D gene unclear. V was clipped by 8 bases and J by 4 bases, with 14 bases between them. Germline lookup yields CDR1 MNHNS and CDR2 SASEGT. This CDR3 is 13 amino acids long. The CDR3 DNA sequence: TGTGCCAGCCTATCTTTAGAGGTCTATGGCTACACCTTC. Protein product: CASLSLEVYGYTF.

The genes are TRBV29-1 and TRBJ1-2, with a tentative D call TRBD1 (6 bases). Germline CDR1 and CDR2: SQVTM and ANQGSEA. The CDR3 consists of 12 residues. The V end was cut by 4 bases, the J end by 8 bases, with 14 bases between. This CDR3 reads CSVVQGFEGYTF. In nucleotides, the CDR3 is TGCAGCGTTGTACAGGGATTTGAGGGCTACACCTTC.

This sequence joins TRBV6-1 and TRBJ2-1, with 8 bases aligning to TRBD2. The length of the CDR3 is 15 residues. Losses at the gene ends were 6 bases for V and 1 base for J; bases not matched to a gene: 5. Germline-derived CDR1 and CDR2 are MNHNS and SASEGT. The CDR3 DNA follows: TGTGCCAGCAGCTCAAGCGGGGGTTCCTACAATGAGCAGTTCTTC. Translation: CASSSSGGSYNEQFF.

This chain joins TRBV11-2 and TRBJ1-4; D not resolved. The germline gives CDR1 SGHAT, CDR2 FQNNGV. The CDR3 is made up of 14 amino acids. Deletions cut 5 bases from V and 3 bases from J, with 10 bases between. CDR3 sequence (DNA): TGTGCCAGCAGCCCCGTTCGGTCTAATGAAAAACTGTTTTTT. This codes for CASSPVRSNEKLFF.

The chain uses TRBV4-2 and TRBJ1-2; 8 nucleotides line up with TRBD1. The CDR3 consists of 15 residues. J gave up 8 bases and V 0 bases, and 8 bases lay outside the gene matches. CDR1 is LGHNA, CDR2 YNFKEQ, per germline. CDR3 nucleotide sequence: TGTGCCAGCAGCCAAGATGGACAGGGAGTTATAGGCTACACCTTC. As protein: CASSQDGQGVIGYTF.

The rearrangement uses TRBV28 and TRBJ2-1; D not certain. Germline-derived CDR1 and CDR2 are MDHEN and SYDVKM. CDR3 length: 13 amino acids. V was shortened by 2 bases and J by 3 bases, with 5 bases between the two germline ends. CDR3 residues: CASSLPSYNEQFF. Written as DNA, the CDR3 is TGTGCCAGCAGTTTACCTAGCTACAATGAGCAGTTCTTC.